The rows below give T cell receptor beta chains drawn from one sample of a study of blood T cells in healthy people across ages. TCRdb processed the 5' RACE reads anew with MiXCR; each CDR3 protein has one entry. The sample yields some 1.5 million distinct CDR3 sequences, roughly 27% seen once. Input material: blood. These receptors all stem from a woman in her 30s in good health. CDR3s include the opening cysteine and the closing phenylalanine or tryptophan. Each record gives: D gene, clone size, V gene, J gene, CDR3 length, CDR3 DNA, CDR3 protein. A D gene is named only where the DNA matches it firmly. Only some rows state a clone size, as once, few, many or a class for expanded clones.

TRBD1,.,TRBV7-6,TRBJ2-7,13,TGTGCCAGCAGCTTTCGGGACAGGGCCGAGCAGTACTTC,CASSFRDRAEQYF
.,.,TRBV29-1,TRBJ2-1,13,TGCAGCGCCTCCAAGGGGTCCTACAATGAGCAGTTCTTC,CSASKGSYNEQFF
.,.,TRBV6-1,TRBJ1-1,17,TGTGCCAGCAGTGAAGTGCCCGAGCCCCAGGGTGACACTGAAGCTTTCTTT,CASSEVPEPQGDTEAFF
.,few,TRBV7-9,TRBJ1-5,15,TGTGCCAGCAGCTTAGGGCCAGGGGTTAATCAGCCCCAGCATTTT,CASSLGPGVNQPQHF
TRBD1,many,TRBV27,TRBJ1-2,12,TGTGCCAGCATGGGCAGGGGGCTGGGCTACACCTTC,CASMGRGLGYTF
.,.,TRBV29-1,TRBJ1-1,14,TGCAGCGCCATTCGGCGGACGGTGAACACTGAAGCTTTCTTT,CSAIRRTVNTEAFF
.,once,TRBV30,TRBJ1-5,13,TGTGCCTGGAGAGGCCAGTTCAATCAGCCCCAGCATTTT,CAWRGQFNQPQHF
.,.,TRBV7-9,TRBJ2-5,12,TGTTCCAGCCGGGGAGCCGGAGAGACCCAGTACTTC,CSSRGAGETQYF
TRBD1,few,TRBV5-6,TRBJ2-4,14,TGTGCCAGCAGCTTCGGGACAGGGGGAGACATTCAGTACTTC,CASSFGTGGDIQYF
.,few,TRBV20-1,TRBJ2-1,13,TGCAGTGCCTCAGCGGACTCCTACAATGAGCAGTTCTTC,CSASADSYNEQFF
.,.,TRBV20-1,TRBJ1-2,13,TGCAGTGCTAGAGACAAACGGGGGTATGGCTACACCTTC,CSARDKRGYGYTF
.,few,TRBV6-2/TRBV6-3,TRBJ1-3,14,TGTGCCAGCAGTCGGAATGTACAAGGAAACACCATATATTTT,CASSRNVQGNTIYF
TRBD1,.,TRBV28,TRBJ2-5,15,TGTGCCAGCAGTCCCGCCGGACAGGGAAAAGAGACCCAGTACTTC,CASSPAGQGKETQYF
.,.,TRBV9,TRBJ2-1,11,TGTGCCAGCAGCGCGGGAGAGGAGCAGTTCTTC,CASSAGEEQFF
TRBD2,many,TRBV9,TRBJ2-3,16,TGTGCCAGCAGCGTGGGACTAGCGGGGGGCACAGATACGCAGTATTTT,CASSVGLAGGTDTQYF
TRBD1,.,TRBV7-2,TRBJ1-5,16,TGTGCCAGCAGCCTGAGACAGGGATCGCGGAATCAGCCCCAGCATTTT,CASSLRQGSRNQPQHF
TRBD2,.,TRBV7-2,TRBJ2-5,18,TGTGCCAGCAGCTTAGCGCAACTAGCGGGAGGGCTCGCAGAGACCCAGTACTTC,CASSLAQLAGGLAETQYF
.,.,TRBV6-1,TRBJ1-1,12,TGTGCCAGCAGTGCTGGGTGGGCTGAAGCTTTCTTT,CASSAGWAEAFF
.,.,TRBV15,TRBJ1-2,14,TGTGCCACCAGCAGAGAGTCCCAGGGTGGAGGCTACACCTTC,CATSRESQGGGYTF
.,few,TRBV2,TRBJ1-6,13,TGTGCCAGCGGACCGGAGCGGTCGCGACCCCTCCACTTT,CASGPERSRPLHF
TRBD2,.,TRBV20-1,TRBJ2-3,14,TGCAGTGCTCCGGGACTAGGCGGGACAGATACGCAGTATTTT,CSAPGLGGTDTQYF
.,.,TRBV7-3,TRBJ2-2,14,TGTGCCAGCAGCCCGGGAGTGAAAGCCGGGGAGCTGTTTTTT,CASSPGVKAGELFF
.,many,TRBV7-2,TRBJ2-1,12,TGTGCCAGCAGCCTCACGGGAGTTTATCAGTTCTTC,CASSLTGVYQFF
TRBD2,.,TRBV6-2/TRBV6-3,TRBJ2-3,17,TGTGCCAGCAGTCACGGACTAGCGGGAGTTGACACAGATACGCAGTATTTT,CASSHGLAGVDTDTQYF
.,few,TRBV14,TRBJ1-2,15,TGTGCCAGCAGCCAAGACCCGGGCGCTAACTATGGCTACACCTTC,CASSQDPGANYGYTF
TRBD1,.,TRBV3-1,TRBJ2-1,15,TGTGCCAGCAGCCTCTGGACAGGGGCCTACAATGAGCAGTTCTTC,CASSLWTGAYNEQFF
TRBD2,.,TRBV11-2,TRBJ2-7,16,TGTGCCAGCAGCTTGTTAGCGGGGGCGGCGGTTTCCGAGCAGTACTTC,CASSLLAGAAVSEQYF
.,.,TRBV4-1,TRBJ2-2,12,TGCGCCACCGGAAAGAACACCGGGGAGCTGTTTTTT,CATGKNTGELFF
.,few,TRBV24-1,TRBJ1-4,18,TGTGCCACCAGTGATTCCCGGCAGGGCCAAGACCCTTGGGAAAAACGGTTTTTT,CATSDSRQGQDPWEKRFF
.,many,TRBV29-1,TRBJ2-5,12,TGCAGCGTTAAGACGGTACAAGAGACCCAGTACTTC,CSVKTVQETQYF
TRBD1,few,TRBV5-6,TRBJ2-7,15,TGTGCCAGCAGCAACACGGGACAGGGGGAATTGGAGCAGTACTTC,CASSNTGQGELEQYF
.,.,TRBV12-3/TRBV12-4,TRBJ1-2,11,TGTGCCAGCAGCCCACCCGGGGGCTACACCTTC,CASSPPGGYTF
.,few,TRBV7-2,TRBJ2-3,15,TGTGCCAGCAGCTTAATAGGACCTAGCACAGATACGCAGTATTTT,CASSLIGPSTDTQYF
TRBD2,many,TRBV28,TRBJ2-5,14,TGTGCCAGCGTTGGACTAGCGGCGAGAGAGACCCAGTACTTC,CASVGLAARETQYF
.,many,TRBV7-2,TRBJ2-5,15,TGTGCCAGCAGCTTAGGGCTGGGGGGTTCGAAGACCCAGTACTTC,CASSLGLGGSKTQYF
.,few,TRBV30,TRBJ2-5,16,TGTGCCTGGAGTGTATCGGCGGGGGCCTACCAAGAGACCCAGTACTTC,CAWSVSAGAYQETQYF
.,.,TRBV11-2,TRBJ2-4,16,TGTGCCAGCAGCCCGCGACTATTCACCGCCAAAAACATTCAGTACTTC,CASSPRLFTAKNIQYF